The 30 T cell receptor beta chains listed next were all sequenced from one sample in a study of blood T cell repertoires in COVID-19. Measured with immunoSEQ multiplex PCR; TCRdb has only the in-frame clones, and not every one. Of about 120,000 clones in the sample, around 89% were seen once. Sequences were obtained from peripheral blood. The receptor set was obtained from a man in his sixties or seventies with active or convalescent COVID-19.

The chain links TRBV5-8 to TRBJ1-1; D gene uncertain. V lost 0 bases, J lost 3 bases, and 6 bases lay in between. This CDR3 is 13 amino acids long. Germline loops: CDR1 SGHTS, CDR2 YDEGEE. The DNA of the CDR3 is TGTGCCAGCAGCTTGGTACGAGACACTGAAGCTTTCTTT. It translates to CASSLVRDTEAFF.

The V call is TRBV5-1, the J call TRBJ1-4; D remains ambiguous. The CDR3 is made up of 15 amino acids. From germline, CDR1 is SGHRS and CDR2 YFSETQ. V lost 4 bases and J 7 bases, leaving 17 bases between the germline ends. The CDR3 loop reads CASSKERRVGEKLFF. Written as DNA, the CDR3 is TGCGCCAGCAGCAAAGAGAGGAGGGTTGGTGAAAAACTGTTTTTT.

The genes are TRBV24-1 and TRBJ2-1; D perhaps matches TRBD2 (6 bases). The germline V gene encodes CDR1 KGHDR and CDR2 SFDVKD. V gave up 5 bases and J gave up 2 bases, with 9 bases separating them. The CDR3 extends over 14 amino acids. CDR3 sequence (DNA): TGTGCCACCAGTGCCGGGAGTGCCTACAATGAGCAGTTCTTC. Encoded protein: CATSAGSAYNEQFF.

This clone was found once. The chain recombines TRBV3-1 (or the pseudogene TRBV3-2) with TRBJ2-2; weak D call: TRBD2 (5 bases). The CDR3 extends over 17 amino acids. Germline values: CDR1 LGHDT, CDR2 YNNKEL (reference sequence). Trimming pared 4 bases from V and 1 base from J, leaving 16 bases between. The CDR3 DNA reads as TGTGCCAGCAGCCCTGAACATGGGAGAGTGAACACCGGGGAGCTGTTTTTT. Translating gives CASSPEHGRVNTGELFF.

This sequence joins TRBV11-2 and TRBJ2-7; a weak D match, TRBD1 (5 bases). V was clipped by 3 bases and J by 6 bases, with 15 bases between them. Germline loops: CDR1 SGHAT, CDR2 FQNNGV. The CDR3 loop spans 14 amino acids. In DNA, the CDR3 is TGTGCCAGCAGCTTGGATCCAGGGCCTAGCGAGCAGTACTTC. Amino acid sequence: CASSLDPGPSEQYF.

The chain carries TRBV7-8 and TRBJ2-5, with a tentative D call TRBD2 (6 bases). This CDR3 is 14 amino acids long. Germline V gives CDR1 SGHVS, CDR2 FQNEAQ. Trimming left V 2 bases short and J 13 bases short, with 20 bases between. CDR3: CASSLIMDYASGYF. CDR3 DNA: TGTGCCAGCAGCTTAATCATGGACTATGCCAGCGGGTACTTC. Full variable domain (outside the CDR3, taken from reference TRBV7-8 and TRBJ2-5): GAGVSQSPRYKVAKRGQDVALRCDPISGHVSLFWYQQALGQGPEFLTYFQNEAQLDKSGLPSDRFFAERPEGSVSTLKIQRTQQEDSAVYLCASSLIMDYASGYFGPGTRLLVL.

The gene calls are TRBV6-5 and TRBJ2-5; TRBD1 might be the D (5 bases). CDR1 and CDR2 (germline): MNHEY, SVGAGI. The CDR3 runs 13 residues. Trimming removed 4 bases from V and 4 bases from J, with 10 bases in between. The chain's CDR3 is CASSSMGRETQYF. CDR3 in DNA: TGTGCCAGCAGTTCCATGGGGCGAGAGACCCAGTACTTC.

The V and J genes are TRBV18 and TRBJ2-5, with D perhaps matching TRBD1 (6 bases). V gave up 0 bases and J gave up 0 bases, with 8 bases separating them. The V gene's germline CDR1 is KGHSH and CDR2 LQKENI. The CDR3 spans 15 residues. The CDR3 spells CASSPPDRHQETQYF. DNA for the CDR3: TGTGCCAGCTCACCACCGGACAGACACCAAGAGACCCAGTACTTC.

The chain joins TRBV19 to TRBJ1-2, with 9 bases matching TRBD1. Germline CDR1 LNHDA, CDR2 SQIVND (reference sequence). CDR3 length: 15 amino acids. V was pared by 7 bases and J by 3 bases, with 9 bases of the junction left unmatched. The CDR3 bases are TGTGCCAGTAACATCCCGGGACAGGGCTACTATGGCTACACCTTC. Translating gives CASNIPGQGYYGYTF.

This clone was detected once. CDR3 nucleotide sequence: TGCAGCGTTGAACGGAGTCACCAAGAGACCCAGTACTTC. Its translation: CSVERSHQETQYF. The chain is built from TRBV29-1 and TRBJ2-5; no firm D call. The V and J ends lost 2 bases and 0 bases respectively, with 7 bases between them. CDR1 is SQVTM and CDR2 is ANQGSEA in the germline V gene. The CDR3 is made up of 13 amino acids.

The chain recombines TRBV28 with TRBJ2-3; weak D call: TRBD2 (5 bases). Trimming cost V 6 bases and J 1 base, with 17 bases left between them. CDR1 is MDHEN and CDR2 is SYDVKM in the germline V gene. This CDR3 spans 16 amino acids. CDR3 DNA: TGTGCCAGCAGCACTCTTGAGGGTTATGGCACAGATACGCAGTATTTT. The encoded protein is CASSTLEGYGTDTQYF.

The rearrangement links TRBV29-1 to TRBJ2-1, with 9 bases aligning to TRBD2. V lost 6 bases, J lost 6 bases, and 9 bases stayed unmatched. The germline V gene encodes CDR1 SQVTM and CDR2 ANQGSEA. The CDR3 is made up of 14 amino acids. This CDR3 reads CSVALGGRANEQFF. The CDR3 coding sequence is TGCAGCGTCGCCCTAGGCGGGAGGGCCAATGAGCAGTTCTTC.

The chain recombines TRBV18 with TRBJ1-4; no firm D call. CDR1 KGHSH and CDR2 LQKENI come from the germline V gene. CDR3 length: 18 amino acids. V was pared by 1 base and J by 1 base, with 16 bases between. CDR3 sequence: CASSPRSLNRGTNEKLFF. The CDR3 nucleotides are TGTGCCAGCTCACCACGCAGCCTAAATCGAGGAACTAATGAAAAACTGTTTTTT.

The CDR3 DNA sequence: TGTGCCATCAGTGGGACAGGGGGCCCGGGTAGCAATCAGCCCCAGCATTTT. It encodes CAISGTGGPGSNQPQHF. The V gene is TRBV10-3, the J gene TRBJ1-5; 11 nucleotides match TRBD1. Germline V gene lookup returns CDR1 ENHRY and CDR2 SYGVKD. CDR3 length equals 17 residues. V was clipped by 4 bases and J by 0 bases; unmatched bases: 5.

The CDR3 sequence is CASSIINRGAGNQPQHF. Here the CDR3 DNA reads TGTGCCAGTAGTATTATAAACAGGGGGGCCGGCAATCAGCCCCAGCATTTT. The V and J genes are TRBV19 and TRBJ1-5, with TRBD1 identical over 8 bases. Germline assignment: CDR1 LNHDA and CDR2 SQIVND (reference sequence). The junction had 9 bases not matched to a gene; V was cut back by 3 bases and J by 2 bases. This CDR3 spans 17 amino acids.

CDR3 nucleotide sequence: TGTGCCACCAGTGGGCAGTTCGGGACAGGGATGGAGACCCAGTACTTC. Translated: CATSGQFGTGMETQYF. V usage is TRBV24-1 and J usage is TRBJ2-5; TRBD1 matches at 9 bases. The germline gives CDR1 KGHDR, CDR2 SFDVKD. Losses at the gene ends were 5 bases for V and 5 bases for J; bases not matched to a gene: 11. This CDR3 has 16 amino acids.

This rearrangement joins TRBV13 to TRBJ2-1; 10 bases fit TRBD2. V lost 0 bases to trimming and J lost 2 bases; unmatched junction nucleotides: 7. CDR1 and CDR2 from the germline V gene are PRHDT and FYEKMQ (reference sequence). CDR3 length: 18 residues. CDR3 protein: CASSLGGLAGVTYNEQFF. The CDR3 DNA is TGTGCCAGCAGCTTAGGCGGTCTAGCGGGAGTAACCTACAATGAGCAGTTCTTC.

The genes are TRBV4-2 and TRBJ2-7, with TRBD2 matching 14 bases. Germline values: CDR1 LGHNA, CDR2 YNFKEQ. Trimming cost V 4 bases and J 2 bases; bases outside gene matches: 10. This CDR3 is built from 18 residues. CDR3 sequence reads: CASSLGTSGSAGTYEQYF. CDR3 nucleotide sequence: TGTGCCAGCAGCCTTGGGACTAGCGGGAGTGCGGGGACCTACGAGCAGTACTTC.

The V and J genes are TRBV6-1 and TRBJ1-2; possible D gene TRBD1, 5 bases. There are 14 residues in the CDR3. The germline CDR1 and CDR2 sequences are MNHNS and SASEGT. Trimming stripped 0 bases from V and 9 bases from J, with 14 bases between. In nucleotides, the CDR3 is TGTGCCAGCAGTGAAGCATTCAGGGCTGGGCGCTACACCTTC. It yields the protein CASSEAFRAGRYTF.

The CDR3 DNA reads TGTGCCAGCAGCGTCGACAGGATGGGCTATGGCTACACCTTC. As protein: CASSVDRMGYGYTF. V gene TRBV6-4 combines with J gene TRBJ1-2, with a weak D call TRBD1 (6 bases). The CDR3 loop spans 14 amino acids. Germline assignment: CDR1 MRHNA and CDR2 SNTAGT. The V end was cut by 6 bases, the J end by 4 bases, with 15 bases between.

V gene TRBV7-2 combines with J gene TRBJ1-2; TRBD1 matches at 7 bases. Germline-derived CDR1 and CDR2 are SGHTA and FQGNSA. This CDR3 is built from 13 residues. The J segment lost 4 bases and the V segment lost 6 bases, leaving 5 bases of the junction unmatched. CDR3 loop: CASRWTGSYGYTF. The CDR3 bases are TGTGCCAGCAGGTGGACAGGCAGCTATGGCTACACCTTC.

This clone was seen a handful of times. This same CDR3 is encoded by further DNA sequences in the sample. The V gene is TRBV28, the J gene TRBJ2-4, with D perhaps TRBD1 (6 bases). This CDR3 comprises 15 residues. The V gene lost 2 bases and the J gene lost 3 bases, with 11 bases spanning the gap. The germline V gene has CDR1 MDHEN and CDR2 SYDVKM. The CDR3 DNA reads as TGTGCCAGCAGTTTAGATGGGGGCGGCAAAAACATTCAGTACTTC. Translating gives CASSLDGGGKNIQYF. The whole variable domain, remainder taken from reference TRBV28 and TRBJ2-4, is DVKVTQSSRYLVKRTGEKVFLECVQDMDHENMFWYRQDPGLGLRLIYFSYDVKMKEKGDIPEGYSVSREKKERFSLILESASTNQTSMYLCASSLDGGGKNIQYFGAGTRLSVL.

This clone has a single count. Germline is not matched at one junction end, which may reflect a read error. The CDR3 spells CASSFSGETQYF. The CDR3 DNA follows: TGTGCTAGCAGCTTTAGCGGGGAGACCCAGTACTTC. The chain has TRBV7-7 and TRBJ2-5, with 7 nucleotides matching TRBD2. CDR1 and CDR2 from the germline V gene are SSHAT and FNYEAQ (reference sequence). This CDR3 comprises 12 residues.

This clone was counted between two and nine times. V usage is TRBV5-1 and J usage is TRBJ1-5; TRBD1 is a possible D gene (5 bases). Trimming cost V 0 bases and J 6 bases, with 10 bases left between them. The V gene's germline CDR1 is SGHRS and CDR2 YFSETQ. The CDR3 totals 14 residues. The CDR3 DNA sequence: TGCGCCAGCAGCTTGGAAGGGGTTGGTCAGCCCCAGCATTTT. This sequence encodes CASSLEGVGQPQHF.

V is TRBV5-1 and J is TRBJ2-1; 14 nucleotides align to TRBD2. CDR3 length equals 18 residues. Germline V gives CDR1 SGHRS, CDR2 YFSETQ. Trimming removed 0 bases from V and 5 bases from J; junction bases left unmatched: 7. The CDR3: CASSLGGTSGRSDNEQFF. The CDR3 coding sequence is TGCGCCAGCAGCTTGGGGGGGACTAGCGGGAGATCCGACAATGAGCAGTTCTTC.

V is TRBV5-1 and J is TRBJ2-1; 8 bases fit TRBD2. CDR1 is SGHRS, CDR2 YFSETQ, per germline. The trim removed 5 bases at V and 2 bases at J, leaving 6 bases unmatched. This CDR3 has 15 residues. CDR3 protein: CASSFSGTTYNEQFF. CDR3 DNA sequence: TGCGCCAGCAGTTTTAGCGGGACCACCTACAATGAGCAGTTCTTC.

V gene TRBV19 combines with J gene TRBJ2-3; TRBD2 aligns across 8 bases. J was trimmed by 4 bases and V by 2 bases; bases with no gene match: 17. Germline V gene sequence: CDR1 LNHDA, CDR2 SQIVND (reference sequence). This CDR3 comprises 19 residues. CDR3 sequence (DNA): TGTGCCAGTAGTATACTTACGAAAACCGGGACTAGACCCTCAGATACGCAGTATTTT. Protein product: CASSILTKTGTRPSDTQYF.

The rearrangement links TRBV19 to TRBJ1-1; no clear D gene. Germline V gene data show CDR1 as LNHDA and CDR2 as SQIVND (reference sequence). CDR3 length: 13 residues. V was trimmed by 5 bases and J by 4 bases, leaving 11 bases between them. As DNA, the CDR3 is TGTGCCAGTAGTCAAGTCCGCGGCACTGAAGCTTTCTTT. This codes for CASSQVRGTEAFF.

V and J are TRBV13 and TRBJ2-3; 9 nucleotides agree with TRBD2. CDR1 PRHDT and CDR2 FYEKMQ come from the germline V gene (reference sequence). V trimming: 2 bases; J trimming: 1 base; junction bases outside the gene matches: 10. This CDR3 spans 18 amino acids. The DNA for the CDR3 is TGTGCCAGCAGCTTACGTGCGGGGGGGATATCAGGCACAGATACGCAGTATTTT. Its translation is CASSLRAGGISGTDTQYF. The entire variable domain, with the rest obtained from reference TRBV13 and TRBJ2-3, is as follows: AAGVIQSPRHLIKEKRETATLKCYPIPRHDTVYWYQQGPGQDPQFLISFYEKMQSDKGSIPDRFSAQQFSDYHSELNMSSLELGDSALYFCASSLRAGGISGTDTQYFGPGTRLTVL.

V is TRBV2 and J is TRBJ1-4; D is unclear. CDR1 is SNHLY and CDR2 is FYNNEI in the germline V gene. This CDR3 comprises 15 residues. Trimming cost V 6 bases and J 2 bases, with 13 bases left between them. The chain's CDR3 is CASSRGFGTNEKLFF. In nucleotides, the CDR3 is TGTGCCAGCAGCCGAGGGTTCGGGACTAATGAAAAACTGTTTTTT.